The 21 T cell receptor beta chains below all came from one sample that was sequenced in a study of vaccination effects on CD4 cells after COVID-19. What these receptors recognize is not known. Sequencing was performed with immunoSEQ multiplex PCR; in TCRdb, only in-frame clones are kept and a portion is missing. The table records approximately 28,000 clones, roughly 85% of them present only once. Viral peptide pool expansion of antigen-specific CD4+ T cells preceded sequencing in the ViraFEST assay. The authors isolated CD4+ T cells after nine to eleven days of culture. Vaccine administered to participants consisted of two doses of either BNT162b2 or mRNA-1273. The starting material was CD4+ T cells from PBMCs cultured with SARS-CoV-2 spike peptides, obtained after COVID-19 vaccination. These receptors came from a human donor who received a COVID-19 vaccine. Some clones in this sample may be carry-over from other donors' samples.

This clone was counted once. The chain couples TRBV7-8 to TRBJ2-1, with D possibly being TRBD1 (6 bases). This CDR3 is 16 amino acids long. CDR1 and CDR2 (germline): SGHVS, FQNEAQ. V was cut by 0 bases and J by 3 bases, with 12 bases left in between. In DNA form, the CDR3 reads TGTGCCAGCAGCTTAGCCACCGGGACATACTACAATGAGCAGTTCTTC. Its translation: CASSLATGTYYNEQFF. Full variable domain (missing parts from reference TRBV7-8 and TRBJ2-1): GAGVSQSPRYKVAKRGQDVALRCDPISGHVSLFWYQQALGQGPEFLTYFQNEAQLDKSGLPSDRFFAERPEGSVSTLKIQRTQQEDSAVYLCASSLATGTYYNEQFFGPGTRLTVL.

The rearrangement links TRBV10-1 to TRBJ2-3, with D perhaps matching TRBD1 (5 bases). Germline CDR1 and CDR2: WNHNN and SYGVQD (reference sequence). The ends were cut back, 6 bases at V and 6 bases at J, with 19 bases in the middle. This CDR3 is 15 amino acids long. The CDR3 is CASSDTDSNWDTQYF. The DNA for the CDR3 is TGCGCCAGCAGCGATACCGACAGTAATTGGGATACGCAGTATTTT.

The chain links TRBV19 to TRBJ2-1; perhaps TRBD1 as D (6 bases). The CDR3 sequence is 14 residues long. The germline CDR1 and CDR2 sequences are LNHDA and SQIVND (reference sequence). Trimming shortened V by 1 base and J by 5 bases, and 9 bases separated the two germline ends. For the CDR3, the DNA is TGTGCCAGTAGTATAGGCCGGGACAACAATGAGCAGTTCTTC. Encoded protein: CASSIGRDNNEQFF.

The rearrangement joins TRBV6-1 to TRBJ2-1; D is unclear. V was cut by 0 bases and J by 7 bases, with 10 bases left in between. The length of the CDR3 is 14 residues. CDR1 MNHNS and CDR2 SASEGT come from the germline V gene. CDR3 amino acids: CASSEAAGRNEQFF. The CDR3 DNA is TGTGCCAGCAGTGAAGCGGCAGGAAGGAATGAGCAGTTCTTC.

The chain uses TRBV4-1 and TRBJ1-4; D not resolved. The CDR3 runs 14 residues. V was cut by 4 bases and J by 5 bases, with 11 bases left in between. In germline, CDR1 is MGHRA, CDR2 YSYEKL. Here the CDR3 DNA reads TGCGCCAGCAGCCTATGGAACCAAAATGAAAAACTGTTTTTT. It specifies CASSLWNQNEKLFF.

V and J are TRBV20-1 and TRBJ1-1, with D maybe TRBD1 (5 bases). This CDR3 has 11 residues. V lost 3 bases and J lost 10, with 12 bases in between. Germline V CDR1 and CDR2: DFQATT, SNEGSKA (reference sequence). The CDR3 protein is CSASGDERAFF. For the CDR3, the DNA is TGCAGTGCTAGTGGGGACGAAAGAGCTTTCTTT.

The V and J genes are TRBV7-2 and TRBJ2-1; 9 bases fit TRBD1. Germline V gene sequence: CDR1 SGHTA, CDR2 FQGNSA. Unmatched junction bases numbered 2, after V lost 5 bases and J lost 3 bases. This CDR3 comprises 14 residues. The CDR3 DNA sequence: TGTGCCAGCAGCCCGGGACAGGGCTACAATGAGCAGTTCTTC. Translated, it gives CASSPGQGYNEQFF.

The rearrangement uses TRBV18 and TRBJ1-1, with D unclear. CDR1 KGHSH and CDR2 LQKENI come from the germline V gene. This CDR3 is built from 15 residues. Trimming stripped 3 bases from V and 6 bases from J, with 17 bases between. In DNA, the CDR3 is TGTGCCAGCTCACCTCCCGGGCCGCAAGCCCCTGAAGCTTTCTTT. Amino acid sequence: CASSPPGPQAPEAFF.

This clone was seen a handful of times. This chain uses TRBV28 with TRBJ1-1, with a weak D call TRBD1 (5 bases). CDR1 MDHEN and CDR2 SYDVKM come from the germline V gene. The CDR3 has 15 residues. Trimming took 2 bases from V and 4 from J, leaving 14 bases between them. CDR3 coding DNA: TGTGCCAGCAGTTTACCCCGGTGGGGGGGCACTGAAGCTTTCTTT. Translation: CASSLPRWGGTEAFF.

This chain joins TRBV11-2 and TRBJ2-2; weak D call: TRBD1 (5 bases). This CDR3 contains 14 residues. Germline CDR1 SGHAT, CDR2 FQNNGV. V lost 2 bases to trimming and J lost 4 bases, with 8 bases between them. In nucleotides, the CDR3 is TGTGCCAGCAGCTTAAGACAGATCACCGGGGAGCTGTTTTTT. It yields the protein CASSLRQITGELFF.

The chain carries TRBV28 and TRBJ1-1; no firm D call. Germline CDR1 is MDHEN and CDR2 is SYDVKM. There are 10 residues in the CDR3. V was shortened by 10 bases and J by 9 bases, with 12 bases between the two germline ends. CDR3 loop: CATARSKAFF. CDR3 in DNA: TGTGCCACCGCCAGGAGTAAAGCTTTCTTT. Together with reference TRBV28 and TRBJ1-1, the CDR3 gives the full variable domain: DVKVTQSSRYLVKRTGEKVFLECVQDMDHENMFWYRQDPGLGLRLIYFSYDVKMKEKGDIPEGYSVSREKKERFSLILESASTNQTSMYLCATARSKAFFGQGTRLTVV.

A single count supports this clone. The V gene is TRBV2, the J gene TRBJ1-1; D unresolved. Trimming stripped 7 bases from V and 4 bases from J, with 16 bases between. The CDR3 contains 14 residues. The V gene's germline CDR1 is SNHLY and CDR2 FYNNEI. CDR3 loop: CASTAGGWVTEAFF. Here the CDR3 DNA reads TGTGCCAGCACCGCCGGAGGGTGGGTCACTGAAGCTTTCTTT. The variable domain in full, with the rest retrieved from reference TRBV2 and TRBJ1-1, is EPEVTQTPSHQVTQMGQEVILRCVPISNHLYFYWYRQILGQKVEFLVSFYNNEISEKSEIFDDQFSVERPDGSNFTLKIRSTKLEDSAMYFCASTAGGWVTEAFFGQGTRLTVV.

This sequence joins TRBV28 and TRBJ1-3; D ambiguous. The V end was cut by 2 bases, the J end by 4 bases, with 9 bases between. The CDR3 runs 14 residues. CDR1 is MDHEN and CDR2 is SYDVKM in the germline V gene. The CDR3 reads CASSLRHGGNTIYF. CDR3 bases: TGTGCCAGCAGTTTAAGACACGGGGGAAACACCATATATTTT.

This chain joins TRBV5-1 and TRBJ2-5; D gene uncertain. The V gene's germline CDR1 is SGHRS and CDR2 YFSETQ. V lost 2 bases to trimming and J lost 5 bases, with 10 bases between them. The CDR3 is made up of 13 amino acids. The chain's CDR3 is CASSFTAQETQYF. DNA for the CDR3: TGCGCCAGCAGCTTCACCGCCCAGGAGACCCAGTACTTC.

The chain couples TRBV4-1 to TRBJ1-1, with D hard to call. V was shortened by 3 bases and J by 1 base, with 15 bases between the two germline ends. In germline, CDR1 is MGHRA, CDR2 YSYEKL. The CDR3 runs 16 residues. CDR3 nucleotides: TGCGCCAGCAGCCAGGGAGGGATGCCCGCGAACACTGAAGCTTTCTTT. Translation gives CASSQGGMPANTEAFF.

The V gene is TRBV6-5, the J gene TRBJ2-2, with TRBD2 identical over 10 bases. Germline loops: CDR1 MNHEY, CDR2 SVGAGI. The CDR3 totals 16 residues. The ends lost 2 bases at V and 3 bases at J; junction bases unmatched: 3. The CDR3 DNA reads TGTGCCAGCAGTTACCTAGCGGGGGTGGACACCGGGGAGCTGTTTTTT. As protein: CASSYLAGVDTGELFF.

Concerning this clone itself: Compared with germline, one end of the junction differs, possibly owing to a read error. V and J are TRBV7-9 and TRBJ1-3; no firm D call. The CDR3 totals 14 residues. Germline V gene data show CDR1 as SEHNR and CDR2 as FQNEAQ (reference sequence). The DNA of the CDR3 is TGTGCCAGCACCTTAGCCCGATCGGGAAACACCATATATTTT. This encodes CASTLARSGNTIYF.

The chain joins TRBV4-1 to TRBJ1-1; 8 positions agree with TRBD1. This CDR3 contains 16 residues. V was pared by 1 base and J by 4 bases, with 8 bases of the junction left unmatched. Germline loops: CDR1 MGHRA, CDR2 YSYEKL. The CDR3 DNA reads as TGCGCCAGCAGCCAAGGGACAGGGAGACGGGGCACTGAAGCTTTCTTT. Residues: CASSQGTGRRGTEAFF.

CDR3: CASSSVDRGGEKLFF. In DNA form, the CDR3 reads TGTGCCAGCAGTTCCGTGGACAGGGGGGGTGAAAAACTGTTTTTT. This chain uses TRBV28 with TRBJ1-4; 10 bases are a match to TRBD1. The junction had 6 bases not matched to a gene; V was cut back by 4 bases and J by 7 bases. The CDR3 runs to 15 residues. Germline CDR1 is MDHEN and CDR2 is SYDVKM.

J is TRBJ1-1 and V is TRBV27; possibly TRBD1 for D (6 bases). V lost 8 bases to trimming and J lost 5 bases, with 24 bases between them. The CDR3 extends over 16 amino acids. From germline, CDR1 is MNHEY and CDR2 SMNVEV (reference sequence). CDR3 coding DNA: TGTGCCAGCTTGGACAGTTTCTCCGGGCGGGTTACTGAAGCTTTCTTT. Translating gives CASLDSFSGRVTEAFF.

The rearrangement joins TRBV5-8 to TRBJ2-5; D perhaps matches TRBD1 (6 bases). The germline CDR1 and CDR2 sequences are SGHTS and YDEGEE. Trimming pared 4 bases from V and 2 bases from J, leaving 9 bases between. The length of the CDR3 is 13 residues. Here the CDR3 DNA reads TGTGCCAGCAGCAGACAGGTGCAAGAGACCCAGTACTTC. Amino acids: CASSRQVQETQYF.